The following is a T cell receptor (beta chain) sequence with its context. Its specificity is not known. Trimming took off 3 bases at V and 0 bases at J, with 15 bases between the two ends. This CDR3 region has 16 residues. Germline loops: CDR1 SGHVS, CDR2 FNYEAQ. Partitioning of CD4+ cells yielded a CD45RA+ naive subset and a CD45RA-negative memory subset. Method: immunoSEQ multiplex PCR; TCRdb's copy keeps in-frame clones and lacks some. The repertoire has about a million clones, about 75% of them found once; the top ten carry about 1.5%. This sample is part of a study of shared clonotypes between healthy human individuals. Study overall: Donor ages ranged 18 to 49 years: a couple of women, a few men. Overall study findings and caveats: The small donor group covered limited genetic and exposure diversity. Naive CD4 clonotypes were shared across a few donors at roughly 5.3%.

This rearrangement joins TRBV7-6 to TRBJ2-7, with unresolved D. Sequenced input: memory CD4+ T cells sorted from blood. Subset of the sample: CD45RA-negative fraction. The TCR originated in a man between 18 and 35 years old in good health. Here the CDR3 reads CASSFVSGATSYEQYF. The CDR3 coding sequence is TGTGCCAGCAGCTTCGTATCGGGTGCGACCTCCTACGAGCAGTACTTC. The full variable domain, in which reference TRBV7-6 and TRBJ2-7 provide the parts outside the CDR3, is GAGVSQSPRYKVTKRGQDVALRCDPISGHVSLYWYRQALGQGPEFLTYFNYEAQQDKSGLPNDRFSAERPEGSISTLTIQRTEQRDSAMYRCASSFVSGATSYEQYFGPGTRLTVT.